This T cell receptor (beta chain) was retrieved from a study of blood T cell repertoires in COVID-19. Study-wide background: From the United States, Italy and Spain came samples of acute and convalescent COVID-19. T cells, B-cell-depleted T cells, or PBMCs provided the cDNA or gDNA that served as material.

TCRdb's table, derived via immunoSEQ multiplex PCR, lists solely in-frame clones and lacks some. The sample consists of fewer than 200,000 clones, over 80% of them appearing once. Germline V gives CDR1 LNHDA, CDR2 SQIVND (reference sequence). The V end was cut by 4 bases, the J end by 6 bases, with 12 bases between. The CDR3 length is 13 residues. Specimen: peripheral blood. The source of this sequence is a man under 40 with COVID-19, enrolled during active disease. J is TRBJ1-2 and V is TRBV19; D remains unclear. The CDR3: CASSTRQANGYTF. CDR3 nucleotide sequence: TGTGCCAGTAGTACCCGCCAGGCGAATGGCTACACCTTC.